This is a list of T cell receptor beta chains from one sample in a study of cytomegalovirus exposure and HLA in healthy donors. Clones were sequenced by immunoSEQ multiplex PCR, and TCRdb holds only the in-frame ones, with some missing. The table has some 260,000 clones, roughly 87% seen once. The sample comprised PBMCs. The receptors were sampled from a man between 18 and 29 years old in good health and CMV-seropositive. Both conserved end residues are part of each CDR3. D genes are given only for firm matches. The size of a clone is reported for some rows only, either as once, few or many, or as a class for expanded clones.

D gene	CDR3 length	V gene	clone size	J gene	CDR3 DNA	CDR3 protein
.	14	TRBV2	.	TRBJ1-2	TGTGCCAGCTCTCGCTCAGGGTTGGACTATGGCTACACCTTC	CASSRSGLDYGYTF
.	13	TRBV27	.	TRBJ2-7	TGTGCCAGCAGTTTTTCAGGGTTCCGCGAGCAGTACTTC	CASSFSGFREQYF
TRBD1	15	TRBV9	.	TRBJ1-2	TGTGCCAGCAGCGTCTGGACAGGGTCTAACTATGGCTACACCTTC	CASSVWTGSNYGYTF
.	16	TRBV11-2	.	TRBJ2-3	TGTGCCAGCAGCTTAGTCATGGACTGGGGCACAGATACGCAGTATTTT	CASSLVMDWGTDTQYF
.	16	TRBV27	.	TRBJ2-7	TGTGCCAGCAGTCCGGAAGACAGCCTACGCTCCTACGAGCAGTACTTC	CASSPEDSLRSYEQYF
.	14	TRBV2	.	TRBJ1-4	TGTGCCAGCAGCGTGGAGGGCTCTAATGAAAAACTGTTTTTT	CASSVEGSNEKLFF
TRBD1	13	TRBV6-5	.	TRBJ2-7	TGTGCCAGCAGTTCCGGACAGGGATACGAGCAGTACTTC	CASSSGQGYEQYF
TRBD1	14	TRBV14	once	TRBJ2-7	TGTGCCAGCAGCGCGGGACAGGGTTTCCACGAGCAGTACTTC	CASSAGQGFHEQYF
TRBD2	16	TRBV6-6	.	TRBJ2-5	TGTGCCAGCAGTTCCATTAGCGGGAGGTTCCAAGAGACCCAGTACTTC	CASSSISGRFQETQYF
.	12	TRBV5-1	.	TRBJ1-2	TGCGCCAGCAGCTTAGAGGGGTATGGCTACACCTTC	CASSLEGYGYTF
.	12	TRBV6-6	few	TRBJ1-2	TGTGCCAGCAGTCGGGCATGGGATGGCTACACCTTC	CASSRAWDGYTF
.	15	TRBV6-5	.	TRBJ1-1	TGTGCCAGCAGCCAAGAGGGGTTTATTAACACTGAAGCTTTCTTT	CASSQEGFINTEAFF
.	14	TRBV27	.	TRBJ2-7	TGTGCCAGCAGTCCCTGGACACTTTCCTACGAGCAGTACTTC	CASSPWTLSYEQYF
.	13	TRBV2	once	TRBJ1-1	TGTGCCAGCAGGGGTCGGGGGGGCACTGAAGCTTTCTTT	CASRGRGGTEAFF
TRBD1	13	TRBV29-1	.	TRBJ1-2	TGCAGCGTACAGACAGGGGAGGCCAGAATCTACACCTTC	CSVQTGEARIYTF
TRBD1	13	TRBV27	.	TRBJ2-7	TGTGCCGCTAAGGACAGGAACTCCTACGAGCAGTACTTC	CAAKDRNSYEQYF
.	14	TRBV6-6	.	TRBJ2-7	TGTGCCAGCAGTCCTTATACTGGGTTCTACGAGCAGTACTTC	CASSPYTGFYEQYF
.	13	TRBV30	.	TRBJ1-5	TGTGCCTGGAGTGTAGGAGAAAATCAGCCCCAGCATTTT	CAWSVGENQPQHF
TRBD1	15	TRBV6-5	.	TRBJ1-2	TGTGCCAGCAGTTCAGTCAGGGGGCGCAACTATGGCTACACCTTC	CASSSVRGRNYGYTF
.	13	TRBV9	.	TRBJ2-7	TGTGCCAGTGCGACGGGCAGGGTGGGGGAGCAGTACTTC	CASATGRVGEQYF
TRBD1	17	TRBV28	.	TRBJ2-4	TGTGCCAGCAGTCCACCGGGACAGGGCACCTTTCGGGACATTCAGTACTTC	CASSPPGQGTFRDIQYF
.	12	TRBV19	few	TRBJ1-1	TGTGCCGGGGCGGACGGGAAGGGTGAAGCTTTCTTT	CAGADGKGEAFF
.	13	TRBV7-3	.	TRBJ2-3	TGTGCCAGCAGCTTAATCGCGGCAGATACGCAGTATTTT	CASSLIAADTQYF
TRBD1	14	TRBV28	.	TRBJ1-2	TGTGCCAGCAGACCAACAGGGGGTGGCTATGGCTACACCTTC	CASRPTGGGYGYTF
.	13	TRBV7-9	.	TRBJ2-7	TGTGCCAGCAGCTTAGTTGGAGTCTACGAGCAGTACTTC	CASSLVGVYEQYF
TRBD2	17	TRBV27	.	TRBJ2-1	TGTGCCAGCAGTTTAACCCTAGCGGATACAATCTACAATGAGCAGTTCTTC	CASSLTLADTIYNEQFF
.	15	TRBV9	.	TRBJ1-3	TGTGCCAGCAGCGTATTCAGGGGTGGTGGAAACACCATATATTTT	CASSVFRGGGNTIYF
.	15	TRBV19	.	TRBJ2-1	TGTGCCAGTAGTAGACAGTCGAACCCCTACAATGAGCAGTTCTTC	CASSRQSNPYNEQFF
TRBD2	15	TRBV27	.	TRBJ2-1	TGTGCCAGCAGTCTTTCCGGGACTAGCGGCAATGAGCAGTTCTTC	CASSLSGTSGNEQFF
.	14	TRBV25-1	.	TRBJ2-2	TGTGCCAGCAGTATATTCGCGGGGACCGGGGAGCTGTTTTTT	CASSIFAGTGELFF
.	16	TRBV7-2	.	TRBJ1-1	TGTGCCAGCAGCTTAGCTCTCGGGGGCCTACACACTGAAGCTTTCTTT	CASSLALGGLHTEAFF
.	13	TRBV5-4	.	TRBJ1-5	TGTGCCAGCAGCTTGGGGGAGAATCAGCCCCAGCATTTT	CASSLGENQPQHF
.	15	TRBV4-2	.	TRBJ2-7	TGTGCCAGCAGCCTGGGCGGGACAGACGACAGCGAGCAGTACTTC	CASSLGGTDDSEQYF
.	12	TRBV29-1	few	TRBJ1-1	TGCAGCGTTGAACTGGGGCGAACTGAAGCTTTCTTT	CSVELGRTEAFF
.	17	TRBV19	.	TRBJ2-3	TGTGCCAGTAGTATAGACCCCAACGGGGCCAGCACAGATACGCAGTATTTT	CASSIDPNGASTDTQYF
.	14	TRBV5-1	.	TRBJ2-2	TGCGCCAGCAGCTTCGGGGGCAGCGCCGGGGAGCTGTTTTTT	CASSFGGSAGELFF
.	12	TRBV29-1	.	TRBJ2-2	TGCAGCCCGACGACTGATACCGGGGAGCTGTTTTTT	CSPTTDTGELFF
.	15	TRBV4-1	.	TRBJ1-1	TGCGCCAGCAGCCTCTCGACGGTTATGAACACTGAAGCTTTCTTT	CASSLSTVMNTEAFF
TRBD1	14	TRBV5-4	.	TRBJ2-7	TGTGCCAGCAGCCAGGACAGGGGGCGCGACGGGCAGTACTTC	CASSQDRGRDGQYF
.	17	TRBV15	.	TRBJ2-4	TGTGCCACCAGCGGACAACTAGGTTTATATGCCAAAAACATTCAGTACTTC	CATSGQLGLYAKNIQYF
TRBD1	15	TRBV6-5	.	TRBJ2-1	TGTGCCAGCAGCCTGGGGGACAGCTCCTACAATGAGCAGTTCTTC	CASSLGDSSYNEQFF
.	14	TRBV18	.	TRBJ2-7	TGTGCCAGCTCACGGGGAACACCCATCTACGAGCAGTACTTC	CASSRGTPIYEQYF
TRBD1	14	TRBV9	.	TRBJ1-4	TGTGCCAGCAGCTTGACAGGGACTAATGAAAAACTGTTTTTT	CASSLTGTNEKLFF
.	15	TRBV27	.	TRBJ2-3	TGTGCCAGCAGTTTTTTGACCCTGAAGGCAGATACGCAGTATTTT	CASSFLTLKADTQYF
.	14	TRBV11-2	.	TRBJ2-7	TGTGCCAGCAGCTTAGGACAGGCTCCCGACGAGCAGTACTTC	CASSLGQAPDEQYF
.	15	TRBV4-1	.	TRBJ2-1	TGCGCCAGCAGCCAAGCAGGGACTCAGTACAATGAGCAGTTCTTC	CASSQAGTQYNEQFF
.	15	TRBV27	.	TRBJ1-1	TGTGCCAGCAGTTCTCCCGACCCCGCTACGGGCGAAGCTTTCTTT	CASSSPDPATGEAFF
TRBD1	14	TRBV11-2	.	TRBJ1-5	TGTGCCAGCAGCGACAGGGGCGGCAATCAGCCCCAGCATTTT	CASSDRGGNQPQHF
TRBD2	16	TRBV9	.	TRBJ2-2	TGTGCCAGCAGCCCCCGCGGGAGGGCCGACACCGGGGAGCTGTTTTTT	CASSPRGRADTGELFF
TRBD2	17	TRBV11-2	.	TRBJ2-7	TGTGCCAGCAGCTTAGTCCCACTAGCGGGATACTCCTACGAGCAGTACTTC	CASSLVPLAGYSYEQYF
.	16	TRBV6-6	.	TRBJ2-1	TGTGCCAGCAGCTCCACCCTGTTAGATTGGTACAATGAGCAGTTCTTC	CASSSTLLDWYNEQFF
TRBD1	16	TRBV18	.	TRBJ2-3	TGTGCCAGCTCACCATTACCGGGACAGGGCACAGATACGCAGTATTTT	CASSPLPGQGTDTQYF
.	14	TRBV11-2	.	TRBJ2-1	TGTGCCAGCAGCTCAGATATTTCCTACAATGAGCAGTTCTTC	CASSSDISYNEQFF
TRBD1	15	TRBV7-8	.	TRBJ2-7	TGTGCCAGTACTCTGACAGGGGTCAGCTCCTACGAGCAGTACTTC	CASTLTGVSSYEQYF
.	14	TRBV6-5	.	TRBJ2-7	TGTGCCAGCAGTGCAACCCGGACGGGCTACGAGCAGTACTTC	CASSATRTGYEQYF
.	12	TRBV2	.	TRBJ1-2	TGTGCCAGCGGGGACGGGGAGAGGATTTACACCTTC	CASGDGERIYTF
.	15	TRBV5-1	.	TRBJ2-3	TGCGCCAGCACGTCCGTAAGAGCTAGCACAGATACGCAGTATTTT	CASTSVRASTDTQYF
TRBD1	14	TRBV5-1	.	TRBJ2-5	TGCGCCAGCAGCAGGGGGCGAGGAGGAGAGACCCAGTACTTC	CASSRGRGGETQYF